This T cell receptor (beta chain) originates from a study of shared clonotypes between healthy human individuals. For the study at large: The plates for each donor numbered three CD4 naive, three CD4 memory, two CD8 naive and one CD8 memory.

DNA at approximately 200 ng, 25,000 to 30,000 T cell genomes, went into sorted-subset replicate PCRs. Assay used: immunoSEQ multiplex PCR; TCRdb lists only in-frame clones, some missing. The sample includes about 690,000 clones, around 91% of them seen just once. The sample holds one count of this clone. Per germline, CDR1 SGHVS and CDR2 FQNEAQ. V lost 2 bases and J lost 4, with 12 bases in between. The CDR3 spans 15 residues. The rearrangement uses TRBV7-8 and TRBJ2-1, with D perhaps matching TRBD1 (6 bases). Sequencing was carried out using memory CD8+ T cells from PBMCs. Subset indicated: CD45RO+ cells pooled with CCR7-negative TemRA cells. This clonotype originated in a man younger than 30 in good health. Some clones in this sample may be carry-over from other donors' samples. CDR3 DNA sequence: TGTGCCAGCAGCTTACGCAGGGGTGTATACAATGAGCAGTTCTTC. It yields the protein CASSLRRGVYNEQFF.